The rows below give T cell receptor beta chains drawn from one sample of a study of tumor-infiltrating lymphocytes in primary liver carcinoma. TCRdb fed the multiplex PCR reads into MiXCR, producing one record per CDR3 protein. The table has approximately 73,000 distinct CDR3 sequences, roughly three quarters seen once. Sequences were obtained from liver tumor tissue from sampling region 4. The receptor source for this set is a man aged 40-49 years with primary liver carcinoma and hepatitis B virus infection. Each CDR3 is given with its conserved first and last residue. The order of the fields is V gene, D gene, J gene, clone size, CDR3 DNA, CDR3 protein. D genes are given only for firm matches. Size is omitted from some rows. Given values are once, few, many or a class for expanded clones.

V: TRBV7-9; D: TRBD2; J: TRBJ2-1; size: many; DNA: TGTGCCAGCAGCTTAGCGCTAGCGGGAAATGAGCAGTTCTTC; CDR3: CASSLALAGNEQFF
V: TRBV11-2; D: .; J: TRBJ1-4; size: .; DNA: TGTGCCAGCAGCTTAGAGGTTGGACGAAAAACTGTTTTT; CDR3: CASSLEVGRKTVF
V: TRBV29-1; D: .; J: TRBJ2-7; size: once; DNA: TGTAGCCTTACTTCCGGGGGCAACGAGCAGTACTTC; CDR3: CSLTSGGNEQYF
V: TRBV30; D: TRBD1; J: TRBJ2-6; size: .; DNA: TGTGCCGGAAGGGACAGGACGCCCGCTGAGGCCAACGTCCTGACTTTC; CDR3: CAGRDRTPAEANVLTF
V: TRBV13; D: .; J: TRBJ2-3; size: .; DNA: TGTGCCAGCAACTTAGGAACTGGAGGAGGGCCAGATACGCACTATTTT; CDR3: CASNLGTGGGPDTHYF
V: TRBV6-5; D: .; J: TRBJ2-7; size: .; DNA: TGTGCCAGCAGTTTAACAGGGAATCACGAGCAGAACTTC; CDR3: CASSLTGNHEQNF
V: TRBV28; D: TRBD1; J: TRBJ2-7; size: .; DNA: TGTACCAGCAGTACCTCGAGGGACAGGGCCTACGAGCAGTATTTC; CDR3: CTSSTSRDRAYEQYF
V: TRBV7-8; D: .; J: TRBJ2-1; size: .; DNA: TGTGCCAGCGCATCCCAAGCGCTGAGCTCCTACAATGACCTGTTCTTC; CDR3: CASASQALSSYNDLFF
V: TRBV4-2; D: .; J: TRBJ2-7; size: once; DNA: .; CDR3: CATTGLAGVYKCYELHF
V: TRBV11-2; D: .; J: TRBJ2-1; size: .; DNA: TGTGCCAGCAGCCTCTCCTATCGGGATCCCGTGAAACAGGTTCGCCCCTACAATGAGCAGTTCTTC; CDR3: CASSLSYRDPVKQVRPYNEQFF
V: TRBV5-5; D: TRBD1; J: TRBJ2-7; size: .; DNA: TGTGCCAGTAGCTTGGCCCCCCGGACAGGGGGAATCTACGACCAGTACTTC; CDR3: CASSLAPRTGGIYDQYF
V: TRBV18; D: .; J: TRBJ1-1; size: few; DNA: TGTGCCAGCTCACTTAATCGGGGCGAGGTGAACACTGAAGCTTTCTTT; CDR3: CASSLNRGEVNTEAFF
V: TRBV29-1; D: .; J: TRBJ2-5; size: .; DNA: TGCAGCGTTGGGGGACGGGAAGGGATCGAGACCCAGTACTTC; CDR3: CSVGGREGIETQYF
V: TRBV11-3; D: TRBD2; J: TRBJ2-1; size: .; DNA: TGTGCCAGCAACGGTGTTCTAGCGGGAGTGGCCTACAATGTGCAGATCTTC; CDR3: CASNGVLAGVAYNVQIF